The entry that follows covers one T cell receptor beta chain sequence. Its cognate antigen is unknown. The treatment was: oral pan-JAK inhibitor, 5-10 mg twice daily. It was cDNA, reverse transcribed from extracted RNA, that served as the sequencing template. Profiled with immunoSEQ multiplex PCR; TCRdb holds only in-frame clones, not every one. The sample contains roughly 110,000 clones, around 83% of which appear only once. Germline V gene sequence: CDR1 LGHNA, CDR2 YSLEER. This CDR3 spans 17 amino acids. V lost 0 bases to trimming and J lost 2 bases, with 14 bases between them. This sample is drawn from a study of CD8+ T cells in alopecia areata. Background on the study: Twice a day, 5 to 10 mg of oral tofacitinib was administered to treated patients. Overall study results and limits: More clonal than normal scalp was lesional scalp, particularly alopecia totalis/universalis. Many expanded lesional clones persisted in scalp and blood during tofacitinib treatment. When scalp samples are sequenced, resident alphabeta T cells of normal skin are also captured.

This TCR derives from a human donor with alopecia areata. The sample here was CD8+ T cells sorted from blood, taken at week 24, from a patient treated with tofacitinib. This rearrangement joins TRBV4-3 to TRBJ2-1, with D perhaps TRBD1 (6 bases). The chain's CDR3 is CASSQDKGSGAYNEQFF. In nucleotides, the CDR3 is TGCGCCAGCAGCCAAGACAAAGGTTCAGGGGCCTACAATGAGCAGTTCTTC.